Below, 8 T cell receptor beta chains from the same sample are listed, as sequenced in a study of neoadjuvant anti-PD-1 for oral cavity cancer. Profiled with immunoSEQ multiplex PCR; TCRdb holds only in-frame clones, not every one. The table records approximately 74,000 clones, under 85% of them present only once. The sequenced sample was PBMCs, obtained before nivolumab (anti-PD-1) treatment. These receptors all stem from a person aged 40-85 years with oral cavity squamous cell carcinoma.

The chain links TRBV2 to TRBJ1-4; D uncertain. Trimming took 8 bases from V and 8 from J, leaving 18 bases between them. Germline values: CDR1 SNHLY, CDR2 FYNNEI. The CDR3 consists of 14 residues. DNA of the CDR3: TGTGCCAGCGTATCGACACCGCCGGACGAAAAACTGTTTTTT. Protein product: CASVSTPPDEKLFF. The variable domain in full, with the rest retrieved from reference TRBV2 and TRBJ1-4, is EPEVTQTPSHQVTQMGQEVILRCVPISNHLYFYWYRQILGQKVEFLVSFYNNEISEKSEIFDDQFSVERPDGSNFTLKIRSTKLEDSAMYFCASVSTPPDEKLFFGSGTQLSVL.

This clone has just a few counts. The rearrangement uses TRBV27 and TRBJ2-7; the D gene is possibly TRBD1 (6 bases). This CDR3 has 15 amino acids. V lost 4 bases, J lost 0 bases, and 13 bases lay in between. The germline CDR1 and CDR2 sequences are MNHEY and SMNVEV (reference sequence). DNA of the CDR3: TGTGCCAGCAGTTCCCTAGGACAGAACTCCTACGAGCAGTACTTC. Translation gives CASSSLGQNSYEQYF.

The chain recombines TRBV5-1 with TRBJ2-5, with 9 bases identical to TRBD1. V was clipped by 4 bases and J by 5 bases; unmatched bases: 9. Germline V gives CDR1 SGHRS, CDR2 YFSETQ. The CDR3 has 15 amino acids. As DNA, the CDR3 is TGCGCCAGCAGCCCGGAGGACAGGGGAGGGGAGACCCAGTACTTC. Its translation: CASSPEDRGGETQYF.

The chain couples TRBV4-1 to TRBJ2-1; perhaps TRBD2 as D (5 bases). The germline V gene has CDR1 MGHRA and CDR2 YSYEKL. The CDR3 length is 16 residues. Between the trimmed V and J ends, which lost 3 bases and 4 bases, there was a span of 16 bases. The CDR3 sequence: CASSHLSTEGYNEQFF. DNA for the CDR3: TGCGCCAGCAGCCACCTTTCTACCGAGGGATACAATGAGCAGTTCTTC.

This clone appeared once. The chain recombines TRBV10-3 with TRBJ1-1; weak D call: TRBD1 (6 bases). Trimming left V 2 bases short and J 1 base short, with 11 bases between. The CDR3 consists of 15 residues. The germline V gene has CDR1 ENHRY and CDR2 SYGVKD. The DNA for the CDR3 is TGTGCCATCAGTGAGAGGACAGCGGGGAACACTGAAGCTTTCTTT. It yields the protein CAISERTAGNTEAFF.

This chain links TRBV27 with TRBJ2-7; no clear D. This CDR3 has 11 amino acids. Germline assignment: CDR1 MNHEY and CDR2 SMNVEV (reference sequence). Trimming cost V 5 bases and J 6 bases, with 8 bases left between them. CDR3 coding DNA: TGTGCCAGCAGTCCAAACTTCGAGCAGTACTTC. This translates into CASSPNFEQYF.

The chain uses TRBV10-2 and TRBJ2-7; D may match TRBD1 or TRBD2 (5 bases each). V shed 2 bases and J shed 5 bases, with 16 bases lying between them. Germline V gives CDR1 WSHSY, CDR2 SAAADI. There are 15 residues in the CDR3. The CDR3 sequence: CASSEQGTSGDEQYF. DNA of the CDR3: TGCGCCAGCAGTGAGCAAGGGACCTCGGGCGACGAGCAGTACTTC.

CDR3 nucleotides: TGTGCCAGCAGCTTGTTAGGGACCCAGTTCTTC. Its translation: CASSLLGTQFF. The chain has TRBV5-6 and TRBJ2-1; D may match TRBD1 or TRBD2 (5 bases each). CDR1 and CDR2 from the germline V gene are SGHDT and YYEEEE. CDR3 size: 11 residues. Trimming cost V 1 base and J 13 bases, with 9 bases left between them. The full variable domain, rest sourced from reference TRBV5-6 and TRBJ2-1, is DAGVTQSPTHLIKTRGQQVTLRCSPKSGHDTVSWYQQALGQGPQFIFQYYEEEERQRGNFPDRFSGHQFPNYSSELNVNALLLGDSALYLCASSLLGTQFFGPGTRLTVL.